Below, 23 T cell receptor beta chains from the same sample are listed, as sequenced in a study of PD-L1 blockade in urothelial cancer. The time point here: pretreatment peripheral blood. Repertoires were generated with immunoSEQ multiplex PCR, while TCRdb's copy carries only in-frame clones and drops some. The table lists approximately 50,000 clones, about 86% of them singletons, with more than 3% in the top ten. The sequenced sample was PBMCs, obtained around atezolizumab (anti-PD-L1) treatment. Every receptor here comes from a man in his 70s with urothelial cancer.

This clone was picked up a small number of times. V and J are TRBV28 and TRBJ2-7; possibly TRBD1 for D (6 bases). The germline V gene has CDR1 MDHEN and CDR2 SYDVKM. CDR3 length equals 15 residues. V was pared by 6 bases and J by 7 bases, with 22 bases between. The CDR3, as DNA: TGTGCCAGCAGGATAGAGGACAGACGCTATGATGAGCAGTACTTC. Translated, it gives CASRIEDRRYDEQYF.

The V gene is TRBV6-6, the J gene TRBJ2-7; no reliable D call. Trimming removed 2 bases at V and 2 bases at J, with 7 bases between. Germline V lookup: CDR1 MNHNY, CDR2 SVGAGI (reference sequence). CDR3 length: 13 residues. The CDR3 protein is CASSYAGTYEQYF. CDR3 nucleotides: TGTGCCAGCAGTTACGCAGGTACCTACGAGCAGTACTTC.

In this sample, this clone turned up once. V usage is TRBV5-6 and J usage is TRBJ1-5; TRBD1 might be the D (5 bases). Germline CDR1 reads SGHDT; CDR2 reads YYEEEE. There are 18 residues in the CDR3. Trimming took 0 bases from V and 2 from J, leaving 18 bases between them. The CDR3 coding sequence is TGTGCCAGCAGCTTGGGTCAGGGTAGTAGTTTTCGCAATCAGCCCCAGCATTTT. It yields the protein CASSLGQGSSFRNQPQHF.

The rearrangement joins TRBV7-8 to TRBJ2-7; 8 bases are a match to TRBD1. With 5 bases clipped from V and 9 bases from J, the junction kept 12 bases outside the gene matches. The germline gives CDR1 SGHVS, CDR2 FQNEAQ. This CDR3 has 14 amino acids. CDR3 nucleotide sequence: TGTGCCAGCAGCCCCGGACAGGGTTTGACAGGGCAGTACTTC. Its protein is CASSPGQGLTGQYF.

The J gene is TRBJ1-2, the V gene TRBV10-3; D is perhaps TRBD1 (6 bases). Deletions cut 6 bases from V and 7 bases from J, with 18 bases between. This CDR3 has 14 residues. Germline assignment: CDR1 ENHRY and CDR2 SYGVKD. The CDR3 here is CAISSPQGRGGYTF. DNA of the CDR3: TGTGCCATCAGCTCCCCTCAGGGGAGAGGTGGCTACACCTTC.

For the CDR3, the DNA is TGTGCCAGCAGCTTAGCGGCCAGGGGCAGGTCTGGAAACACCATATATTTT. Translation gives CASSLAARGRSGNTIYF. The chain recombines TRBV7-2 with TRBJ1-3, with D maybe TRBD1 (6 bases). V shed 0 bases and J shed 1 base, with 13 bases lying between them. This CDR3 has 17 amino acids. CDR1 and CDR2 from the germline V gene are SGHTA and FQGNSA.

J is TRBJ1-2 and V is TRBV5-5; TRBD1 agrees at 8 bases. This CDR3 is 14 amino acids long. Germline-derived CDR1 and CDR2 are SGHKS and YYEKEE (reference sequence). With V trimmed by 4 bases and J by 8 bases, 10 bases remained unmatched. The CDR3 region is CASSRDRSFGGYTF. The CDR3 nucleotides are TGTGCCAGCAGCCGGGACAGGAGCTTTGGGGGCTACACCTTC.

The gene calls are TRBV27 and TRBJ2-7; TRBD1 is a possible D gene (6 bases). V gave up 6 bases and J gave up 0 bases, with 15 bases separating them. This CDR3 comprises 15 residues. CDR1 and CDR2 from the germline V gene are MNHEY and SMNVEV (reference sequence). DNA for the CDR3: TGTGCCAGCAGGAGACCCCAGGGGTTCTCCTACGAGCAGTACTTC. Translation gives CASRRPQGFSYEQYF.

The rearrangement links TRBV7-9 to TRBJ1-1, with 7 bases fitting TRBD1. This CDR3 has 14 residues. Germline loops: CDR1 SEHNR, CDR2 FQNEAQ (reference sequence). The trim removed 4 bases at V and 8 bases at J, leaving 10 bases unmatched. CDR3 sequence reads: CASSSQGLPGEAFF. CDR3 in DNA: TGTGCCAGCAGCTCACAGGGGTTACCCGGGGAAGCTTTCTTT.

The chain recombines TRBV7-2 with TRBJ1-2; 7 bases agree with TRBD1. Germline loops: CDR1 SGHTA, CDR2 FQGNSA. This CDR3 has 15 residues. J gave up 4 bases and V 0 bases, and 5 bases lay outside the gene matches. The CDR3, as DNA: TGTGCCAGCAGCTTAGCGCGGGAGGGGGCCTATGGCTACACCTTC. As protein: CASSLAREGAYGYTF. Complete variable domain (other parts from reference TRBV7-2 and TRBJ1-2): GAGVSQSPSNKVTEKGKDVELRCDPISGHTALYWYRQSLGQGLEFLIYFQGNSAPDKSGLPSDRFSAERTGGSVSTLTIQRTQQEDSAVYLCASSLAREGAYGYTFGSGTRLTVV.

The rearrangement links TRBV19 to TRBJ2-5; TRBD1 agrees at 9 bases. Germline V gene data show CDR1 as LNHDA and CDR2 as SQIVND (reference sequence). Losses at the gene ends were 5 bases for V and 4 bases for J; bases not matched to a gene: 2. The CDR3 loop spans 13 amino acids. This chain's CDR3 is CASSPGQGETQYF. The DNA for the CDR3 is TGTGCCAGTAGTCCGGGACAGGGAGAGACCCAGTACTTC.

The chain employs TRBV15 and TRBJ2-1, with TRBD1 matching over 8 bases. V shed 9 bases, J shed 4 bases, and the junction held 5 bases outside the gene matches. Germline V lookup: CDR1 LNHNV, CDR2 YYDKDF (reference sequence). This CDR3 contains 13 residues. The CDR3 DNA reads as TGTGCCACGCATAGGACAGGGTACAATGAGCAGTTCTTC. Protein: CATHRTGYNEQFF.

This clone has just one count. This chain uses TRBV4-1 with TRBJ2-2, with 7 bases that match TRBD2. With V trimmed by 3 bases and J by 7 bases, 8 bases remained unmatched. CDR1 MGHRA and CDR2 YSYEKL come from the germline V gene. This CDR3 has 15 residues. In DNA form, the CDR3 reads TGCGCCAGCAGCCAGGAGCGGGGAGTGGGCGGGGAGCTGTTTTTT. Its translation is CASSQERGVGGELFF.

The genes are TRBV6-5 and TRBJ1-1; D is perhaps TRBD1 (6 bases). The CDR3 loop spans 15 amino acids. V lost 6 bases and J lost 0, with 14 bases in between. Per the germline V gene, CDR1 is MNHEY and CDR2 is SVGAGI. In DNA form, the CDR3 reads TGTGCCAGCAGGCGACAGGCCCAAATGAACACTGAAGCTTTCTTT. It yields the protein CASRRQAQMNTEAFF.

The V call is TRBV6-1, the J call TRBJ2-1, with 8 bases identical to TRBD2. V lost 7 bases to trimming and J lost 7 bases; unmatched junction nucleotides: 9. The CDR3 runs to 14 residues. Germline CDR1 reads MNHNS; CDR2 reads SASEGT. CDR3: CASNSGGGPNEQFF. The CDR3 nucleotides read TGTGCCAGCAACTCTGGCGGGGGGCCAAATGAGCAGTTCTTC.

V usage is TRBV13 and J usage is TRBJ2-1; 10 bases fit TRBD1. After removal of 4 bases from V and 12 bases from J, the junction contained 6 bases not matched to a gene. CDR1 and CDR2 (germline): PRHDT, FYEKMQ (reference sequence). The CDR3 is made up of 13 amino acids. The CDR3 protein is CASSSDRTGGQFF. CDR3 nucleotides: TGTGCCAGCAGCTCTGATCGGACAGGGGGGCAGTTCTTC.

This chain uses TRBV11-3 with TRBJ2-5; tentatively, D is TRBD2 (5 bases). Germline CDR1 reads SGHNT; CDR2 reads YENEEA. Trimming shortened V by 3 bases and J by 2 bases, and 16 bases separated the two germline ends. The CDR3 runs 16 residues. The CDR3 reads CASSLGKGRGQETQYF. The CDR3 coding sequence is TGTGCCAGCAGCTTGGGAAAGGGCCGGGGTCAAGAGACCCAGTACTTC.

This clone was seen a few times. The chain recombines TRBV15 with TRBJ1-2; tentatively, D is TRBD1 (5 bases). Germline CDR1 LNHNV, CDR2 YYDKDF (reference sequence). CDR3 length equals 12 residues. Between the trimmed V and J ends, which lost 9 bases and 7 bases, there was a span of 15 bases. CDR3 nucleotide sequence: TGTGCCACAGGGGCAATGGGAAGTGGCTACACCTTC. Protein product: CATGAMGSGYTF.

The chain combines TRBV5-1 with TRBJ2-2, with D possibly TRBD1 on 6 matching bases. Deletions cut 3 bases from V and 6 bases from J, with 15 bases between. CDR1 and CDR2 (germline): SGHRS, YFSETQ. This CDR3 contains 15 residues. CDR3 loop: CASSSNRGSAGELFF. CDR3 DNA sequence: TGCGCCAGCAGCTCGAATAGGGGGTCGGCCGGGGAGCTGTTTTTT.

CDR3 residues: CASSLSGNSYNEQFF. The CDR3 DNA reads TGTGCCAGCAGCCTTAGCGGGAACTCCTACAATGAGCAGTTCTTC. The chain recombines TRBV11-1 with TRBJ2-1, with 8 bases identical to TRBD2. The trim removed 5 bases at V and 0 bases at J, leaving 3 bases unmatched. Germline V gene data show CDR1 as SGHAT and CDR2 as FQDESV (reference sequence). The CDR3 has 15 residues.

The chain uses TRBV6-6 and TRBJ2-5; D is possibly TRBD2 (5 bases). V was pared by 6 bases and J by 5 bases, with 13 bases between. The germline CDR1 and CDR2 sequences are MNHNY and SVGAGI (reference sequence). The CDR3 contains 13 residues. In DNA form, the CDR3 reads TGTGCCAGCAGCCGGGGTGCGTTGGAGACCCAGTACTTC. Protein: CASSRGALETQYF.

V and J are TRBV7-3 and TRBJ2-7; 9 bases fit TRBD2. This CDR3 has 14 residues. In germline, CDR1 is SGHTA, CDR2 FQGTGA. The trim removed 6 bases at V and 0 bases at J, leaving 3 bases unmatched. The CDR3 protein is CASRVAGASYEQYF. In DNA, the CDR3 is TGTGCCAGCAGGGTAGCGGGAGCCTCCTACGAGCAGTACTTC.

The chain recombines TRBV5-1 with TRBJ2-5; 10 nucleotides agree with TRBD2. The length of the CDR3 is 15 residues. V was clipped by 4 bases and J by 6 bases; unmatched bases: 9. In germline, CDR1 is SGHRS, CDR2 YFSETQ. CDR3 protein: CASSTGTSDTKTQYF. As DNA, the CDR3 is TGCGCCAGCAGCACGGGGACTAGCGATACGAAGACCCAGTACTTC.